This TCR beta chain was observed in a study of T-cell reconstitution after alpha-beta-depleted transplantation in children. Researchers prepared the TCRbeta library using unique molecular identifiers, the study reports. TCRdb called the PCR reads again in MiXCR, with one record for every CDR3 protein. The sample holds 900,000 or so distinct CDR3 sequences, roughly 15% seen once. Per the germline V gene, CDR1 is SGHRS and CDR2 is YFSETQ. There are 15 residues in the CDR3. V shed 4 bases and J shed 3 bases, with 13 bases lying between them. The study's findings and limits: The authors attributed T-cell counts and diversity one year after transplant mostly to newly produced T cells.

Worth noting for this clonotype: The antigen is undetermined.

V gene TRBV5-1 combines with J gene TRBJ2-2, with D unclear. This TCR was recovered from a male patient aged 10 to 17 who had a stem cell transplant for acute lymphoblastic leukemia, so the T cells may come from the graft donor. Sequences were derived from PBMCs, mostly from graft donor cells, sampled 360 days after TCRalphabeta/CD19-depleted stem cell transplant. Here the CDR3 reads CASSQARLHTGELFF. The CDR3 DNA is TGCGCCAGCAGCCAGGCGCGTCTGCACACCGGGGAGCTGTTTTTT.